This T cell receptor beta chain was identified during a study of T cell responses to AZD1222 COVID-19 vaccine (dated by TCRdb to the early 2020s). About the study as a whole: Because spike-specific TCR depth and breadth did not differ between the two schedules, AZD1222 recipients who got a second dose at roughly 4 weeks were pooled with those who got a second dose at roughly 12 weeks. A total of 230 or so trial participants underwent TCR sequencing, of whom 207 received two doses of AZD1222 and around 25 received two doses of the MenACWY control vaccine. Trial participants were enrolled by age into subgroups of 18-55, 56-69 and 70-plus years, and around 140, 26 and 57 TCR-sequenced participants, respectively, were included in these subgroups. Paper-wide results and their limitations: A significant rise in spike-specific TCR breadth and depth was observed after two AZD1222 doses relative to day 0 and relative to MenACWY recipients. Participants were mostly white British and included more females than males, and it was suggested by the authors that clonal diversity may have been underestimated. CD4 TCRs associated with the vaccine covered the entire spike protein, and the dominant responses were in regions 160-218 and 743-854. Only a handful of AZD1222 recipients were SARS-CoV-2 seropositive at baseline, limiting conclusions about previously exposed vaccinees. Reportedly, almost half of the unique spike-specific TCRs recognized epitopes lying outside the regions that are mutated in the B.1.351 and B.1.1.7 variants. Because no day 14 peak-response samples were available, repertoires were characterized only after the peak T cell response. In the small 56-69-year group, the increase in depth fell short of significance, most likely because of low power.

The time point label, read with the paper, signifies: baseline before first vaccination. The vaccinee samples were drawn from two UK trials, COV001 and COV002, one of which was a single-blind randomized controlled phase 2/3 trial testing AZD1222 (ChAdOx1 nCoV-19) in healthy adults. For TCRbeta chain sequencing, PBMC samples were collected from trial participants at day 0 and at day 28 after the second dose. The CDR3 regions of human TCRbeta chains were subjected to immunosequencing. Per the original workflow: TCRs in the repertoires were compared against a reference library of SARS-CoV-2-specific TCRs that had been generated with the MIRA antigen-specificity platform. Breadth was defined as the fraction of unique TCRs that were SARS-CoV-2-associated. Depth was defined as the fraction of total T cells that were SARS-CoV-2-associated. Using the MIRA data, every spike-specific TCR was mapped to the spike region that the TCR reacted to and assigned to either a CD4 or a CD8 class. Log10-transformed breadth and depth values were compared by one-way ANOVA with Sidak's multiple comparisons tests. TCRdb re-hosts the immuneACCESS table, in-frame sequences only. Its copies lack some clones; in the studies checked, an unresolved V gene accounts for under half of them, and the cause for the rest is not known. V and J calls and clone size are those listed in that table; D and trimming were worked out from the DNA. The sample has 100,000 or so clones on record, roughly 89% of them singletons. The ten largest account for approximately 3.3% of the sample.

Comment on this clone: No antigen is known for it. The input lacks base qualities; no much larger clone sits a single base away.

The V and J ends are trimmed by 3 bases and 5 bases, leaving 8 bases between them. From cysteine to phenylalanine, the CDR3 is 13 amino acids long. The only DNA kept is the CDR3, 39 bases in frame from the first base. The sequence came from an adult in good health. The rearranged chain carries TRBV12-3 or TRBV12-4 and TRBJ2-1, with a weak D call of TRBD2 (5 bases match). Specimen: peripheral blood, collected on day 0 of AZD1222 vaccination. The CDR3 region has the sequence CASSFRGNNEQFF. The base sequence is TGTGCCAGCAGTTTTCGAGGGAACAATGAGCAGTTCTTC.